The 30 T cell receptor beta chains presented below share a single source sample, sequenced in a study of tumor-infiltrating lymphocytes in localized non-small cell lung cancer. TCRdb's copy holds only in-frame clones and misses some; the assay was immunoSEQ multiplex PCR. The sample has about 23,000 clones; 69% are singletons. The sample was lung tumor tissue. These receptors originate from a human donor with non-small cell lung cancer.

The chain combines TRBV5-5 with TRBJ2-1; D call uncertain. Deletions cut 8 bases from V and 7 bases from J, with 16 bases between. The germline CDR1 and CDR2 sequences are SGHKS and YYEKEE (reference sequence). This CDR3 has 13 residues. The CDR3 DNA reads TGTGCCAGAAGTCAGAGGATCGTTAATGAGCAGTTCTTC. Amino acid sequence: CARSQRIVNEQFF.

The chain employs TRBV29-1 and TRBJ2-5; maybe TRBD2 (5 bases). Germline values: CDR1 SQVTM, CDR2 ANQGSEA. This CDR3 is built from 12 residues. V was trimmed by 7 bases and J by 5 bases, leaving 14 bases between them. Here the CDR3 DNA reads TGCAGCGCTGCTCGGGGTCCGGAGACCCAGTACTTC. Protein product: CSAARGPETQYF. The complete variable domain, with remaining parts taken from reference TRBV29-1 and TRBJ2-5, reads SAVISQKPSRDICQRGTSLTIQCQVDSQVTMMFWYRQQPGQSLTLIATANQGSEATYESGFVIDKFPISRPNLTFSTLTVSNMSPEDSSIYLCSAARGPETQYFGPGTRLLVL.

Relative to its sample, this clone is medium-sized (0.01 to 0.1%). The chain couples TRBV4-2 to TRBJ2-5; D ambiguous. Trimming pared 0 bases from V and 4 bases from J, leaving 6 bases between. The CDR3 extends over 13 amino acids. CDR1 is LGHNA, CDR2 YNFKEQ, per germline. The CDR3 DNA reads TGTGCCAGCAGCCAAGACTGGGGAGAGACCCAGTACTTC. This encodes CASSQDWGETQYF.

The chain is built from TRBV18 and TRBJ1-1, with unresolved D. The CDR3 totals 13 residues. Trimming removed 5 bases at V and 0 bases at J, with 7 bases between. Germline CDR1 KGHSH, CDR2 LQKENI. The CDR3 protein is CASSGEMNTEAFF. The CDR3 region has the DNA TGTGCCAGCTCAGGGGAAATGAACACTGAAGCTTTCTTT.

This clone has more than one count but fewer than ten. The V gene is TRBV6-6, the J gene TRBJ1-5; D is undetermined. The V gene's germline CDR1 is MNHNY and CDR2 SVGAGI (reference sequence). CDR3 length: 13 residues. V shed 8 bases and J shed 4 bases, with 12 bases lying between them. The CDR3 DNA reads TGTGCCAGCGCGGCCCGGGTGAATCAGCCCCAGCATTTT. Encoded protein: CASAARVNQPQHF.

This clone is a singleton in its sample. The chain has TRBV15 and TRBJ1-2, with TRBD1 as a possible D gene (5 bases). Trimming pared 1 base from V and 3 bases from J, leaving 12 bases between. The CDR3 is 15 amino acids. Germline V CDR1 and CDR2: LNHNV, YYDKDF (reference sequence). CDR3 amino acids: CATSRVLGQDYGYTF. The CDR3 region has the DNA TGTGCCACCAGCAGAGTACTGGGGCAGGACTATGGCTACACCTTC.

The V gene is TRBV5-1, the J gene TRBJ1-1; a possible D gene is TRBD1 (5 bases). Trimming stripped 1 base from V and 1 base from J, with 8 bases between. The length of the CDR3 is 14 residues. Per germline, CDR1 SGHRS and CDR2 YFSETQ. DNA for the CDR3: TGCGCCAGCAGCTTGTGGGGGACGAACACTGAAGCTTTCTTT. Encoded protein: CASSLWGTNTEAFF.

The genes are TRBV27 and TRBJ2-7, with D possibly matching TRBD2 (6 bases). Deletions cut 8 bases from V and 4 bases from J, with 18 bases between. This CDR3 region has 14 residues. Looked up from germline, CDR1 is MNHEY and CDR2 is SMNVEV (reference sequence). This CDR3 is CASGPTRKPYEQYF. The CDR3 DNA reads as TGTGCCAGCGGTCCGACTAGGAAACCGTACGAGCAGTACTTC.

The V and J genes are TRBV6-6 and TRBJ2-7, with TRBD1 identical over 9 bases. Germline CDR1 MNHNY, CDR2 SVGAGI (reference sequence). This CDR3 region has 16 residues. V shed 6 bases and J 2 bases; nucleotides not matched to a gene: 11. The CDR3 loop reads CASSTPRDRATYEQYF. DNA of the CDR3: TGTGCCAGCAGCACCCCCCGGGACAGGGCTACCTACGAGCAGTACTTC.

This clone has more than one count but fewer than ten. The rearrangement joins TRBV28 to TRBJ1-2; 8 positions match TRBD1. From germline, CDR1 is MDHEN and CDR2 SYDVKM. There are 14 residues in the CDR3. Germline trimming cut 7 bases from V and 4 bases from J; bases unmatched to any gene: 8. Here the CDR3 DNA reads TGTGCCAGCACCCCCGAGACAGGGGTCTATGGCTACACCTTC. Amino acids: CASTPETGVYGYTF.

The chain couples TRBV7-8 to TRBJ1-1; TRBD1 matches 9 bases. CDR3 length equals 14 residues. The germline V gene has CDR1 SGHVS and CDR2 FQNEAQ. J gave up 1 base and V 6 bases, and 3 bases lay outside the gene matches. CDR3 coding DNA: TGTGCCAGCAGTTGGGACAGGGCGAACACTGAAGCTTTCTTT. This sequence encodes CASSWDRANTEAFF. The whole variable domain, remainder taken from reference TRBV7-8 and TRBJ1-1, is GAGVSQSPRYKVAKRGQDVALRCDPISGHVSLFWYQQALGQGPEFLTYFQNEAQLDKSGLPSDRFFAERPEGSVSTLKIQRTQQEDSAVYLCASSWDRANTEAFFGQGTRLTVV.

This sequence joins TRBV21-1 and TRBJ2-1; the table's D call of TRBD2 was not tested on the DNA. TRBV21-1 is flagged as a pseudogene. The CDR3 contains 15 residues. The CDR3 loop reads CASSKAGTSGSEQFF. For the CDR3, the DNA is TGTGCCAGCAGCAAAGCGGGGACTAGCGGGAGTGAGCAGTTCTTC.

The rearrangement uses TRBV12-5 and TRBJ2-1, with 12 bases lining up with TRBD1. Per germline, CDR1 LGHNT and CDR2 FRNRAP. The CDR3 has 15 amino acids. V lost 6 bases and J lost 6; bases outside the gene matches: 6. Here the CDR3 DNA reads TGTGCTAGTGGCCTCGGGACAGGGGGCTCCAATGAGCAGTTCTTC. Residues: CASGLGTGGSNEQFF.

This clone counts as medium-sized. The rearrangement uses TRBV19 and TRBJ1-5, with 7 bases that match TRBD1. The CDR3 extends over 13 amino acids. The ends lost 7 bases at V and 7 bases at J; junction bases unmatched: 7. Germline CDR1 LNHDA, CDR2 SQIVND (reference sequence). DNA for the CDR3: TGTGCCAGTAAGAAAGGGGGCGGACAGCCCCAGCATTTT. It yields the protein CASKKGGGQPQHF.

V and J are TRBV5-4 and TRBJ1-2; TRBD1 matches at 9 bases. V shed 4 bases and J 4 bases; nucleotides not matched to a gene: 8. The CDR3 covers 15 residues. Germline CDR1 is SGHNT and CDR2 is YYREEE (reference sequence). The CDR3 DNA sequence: TGTGCCAGCAGCCCTGGACAGGGGCTGGGCTATGGCTACACCTTC. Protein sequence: CASSPGQGLGYGYTF.

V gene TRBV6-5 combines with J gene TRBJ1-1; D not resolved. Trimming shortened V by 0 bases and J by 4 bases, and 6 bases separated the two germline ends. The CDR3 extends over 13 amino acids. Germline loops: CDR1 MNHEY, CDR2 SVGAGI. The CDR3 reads CASSYSMGTEAFF. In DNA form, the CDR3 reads TGTGCCAGCAGTTACTCGATGGGCACTGAAGCTTTCTTT.

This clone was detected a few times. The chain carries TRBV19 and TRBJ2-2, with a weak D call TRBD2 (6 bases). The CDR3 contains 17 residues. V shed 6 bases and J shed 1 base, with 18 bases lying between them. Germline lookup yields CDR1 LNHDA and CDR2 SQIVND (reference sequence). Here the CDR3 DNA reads TGTGCCAGTAGCAGAACGGCGGGAAGACTGAACACCGGGGAGCTGTTTTTT. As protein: CASSRTAGRLNTGELFF.

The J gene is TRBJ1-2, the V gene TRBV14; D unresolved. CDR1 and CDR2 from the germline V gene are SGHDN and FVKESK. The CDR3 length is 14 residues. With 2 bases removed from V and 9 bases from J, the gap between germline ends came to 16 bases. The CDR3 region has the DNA TGTGCCAGCAGCCAAACCGGCCCAGAGAATAGCTACACCTTC. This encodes CASSQTGPENSYTF.

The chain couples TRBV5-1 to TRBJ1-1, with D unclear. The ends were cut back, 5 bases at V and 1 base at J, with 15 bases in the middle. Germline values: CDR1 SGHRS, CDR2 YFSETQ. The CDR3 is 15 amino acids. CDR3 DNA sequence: TGCGCCAGCAGGCTTGGAGGTGGTCAGAACACTGAAGCTTTCTTT. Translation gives CASRLGGGQNTEAFF. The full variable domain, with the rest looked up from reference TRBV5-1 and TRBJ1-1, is KAGVTQTPRYLIKTRGQQVTLSCSPISGHRSVSWYQQTPGQGLQFLFEYFSETQRNKGNFPGRFSGRQFSNSRSEMNVSTLELGDSALYLCASRLGGGQNTEAFFGQGTRLTVV.

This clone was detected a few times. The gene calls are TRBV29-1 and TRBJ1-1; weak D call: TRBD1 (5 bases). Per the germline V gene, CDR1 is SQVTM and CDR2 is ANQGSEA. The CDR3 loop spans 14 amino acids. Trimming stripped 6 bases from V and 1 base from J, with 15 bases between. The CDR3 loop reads CSVRARQSNTEAFF. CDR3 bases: TGCAGCGTCCGAGCCCGACAGTCGAACACTGAAGCTTTCTTT. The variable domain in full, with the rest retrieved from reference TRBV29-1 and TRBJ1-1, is SAVISQKPSRDICQRGTSLTIQCQVDSQVTMMFWYRQQPGQSLTLIATANQGSEATYESGFVIDKFPISRPNLTFSTLTVSNMSPEDSSIYLCSVRARQSNTEAFFGQGTRLTVV.

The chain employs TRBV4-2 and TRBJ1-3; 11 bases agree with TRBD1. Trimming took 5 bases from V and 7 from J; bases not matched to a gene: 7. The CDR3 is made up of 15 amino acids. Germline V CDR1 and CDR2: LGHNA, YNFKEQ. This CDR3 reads CASSAPGTGGNTIYF. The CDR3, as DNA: TGTGCCAGCAGCGCCCCCGGGACAGGGGGGAACACCATATATTTT.

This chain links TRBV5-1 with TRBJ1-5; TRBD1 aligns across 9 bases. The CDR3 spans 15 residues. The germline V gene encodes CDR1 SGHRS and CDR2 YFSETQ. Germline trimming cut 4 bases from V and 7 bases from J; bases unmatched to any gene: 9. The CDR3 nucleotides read TGCGCCAGCAGCGAAGGGACAGGGATAGGGCAGCCCCAGCATTTT. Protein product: CASSEGTGIGQPQHF.

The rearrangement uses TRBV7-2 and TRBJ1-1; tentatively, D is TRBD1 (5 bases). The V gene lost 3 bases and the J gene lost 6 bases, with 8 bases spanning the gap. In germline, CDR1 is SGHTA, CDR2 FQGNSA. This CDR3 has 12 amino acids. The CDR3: CASSFGASEAFF. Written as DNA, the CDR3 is TGTGCCAGCAGCTTTGGGGCATCTGAAGCTTTCTTT.

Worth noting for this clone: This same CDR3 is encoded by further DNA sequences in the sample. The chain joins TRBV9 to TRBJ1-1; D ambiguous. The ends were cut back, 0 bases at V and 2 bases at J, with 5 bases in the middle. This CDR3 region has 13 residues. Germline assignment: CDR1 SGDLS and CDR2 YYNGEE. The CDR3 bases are TGTGCCAGCAGCGTAGGTACAAACACTGAAGCTTTCTTT. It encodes CASSVGTNTEAFF.

The DNA for the CDR3 is TGTGCCAGCAGCTCCTCCGGGACTAGTGGGGTCCCGGAGCAGTACTTC. Translation: CASSSSGTSGVPEQYF. The chain couples TRBV7-9 to TRBJ2-7; 8 nucleotides match TRBD2. Germline V gene data show CDR1 as SEHNR and CDR2 as FQNEAQ (reference sequence). J lost 7 bases, V lost 4 bases, and 15 bases had no gene match. The CDR3 contains 16 residues. Using reference TRBV7-9 and TRBJ2-7 for the parts outside the CDR3, the full variable domain is DTGVSQNPRHKITKRGQNVTFRCDPISEHNRLYWYRQTLGQGPEFLTYFQNEAQLEKSRLLSDRFSAERPKGSFSTLEIQRTEQGDSAMYLCASSSSGTSGVPEQYFGPGTRLTVT.

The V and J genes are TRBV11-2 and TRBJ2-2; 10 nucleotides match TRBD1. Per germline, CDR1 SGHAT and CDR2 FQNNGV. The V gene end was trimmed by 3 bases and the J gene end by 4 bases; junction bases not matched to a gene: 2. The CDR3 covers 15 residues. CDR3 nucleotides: TGTGCCAGCAGCTTTCGGACAGGGGGCACCGGGGAGCTGTTTTTT. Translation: CASSFRTGGTGELFF. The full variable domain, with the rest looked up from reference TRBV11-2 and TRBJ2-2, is EAGVAQSPRYKIIEKRQSVAFWCNPISGHATLYWYQQILGQGPKLLIQFQNNGVVDDSQLPKDRFSAERLKGVDSTLKIQPAKLEDSAVYLCASSFRTGGTGELFFGEGSRLTVL.

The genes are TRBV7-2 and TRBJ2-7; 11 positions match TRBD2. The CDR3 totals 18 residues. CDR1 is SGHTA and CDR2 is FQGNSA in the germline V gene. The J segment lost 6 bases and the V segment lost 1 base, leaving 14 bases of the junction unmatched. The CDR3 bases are TGTGCCAGCAGCTTAGGGCCCCCTCGGCTAGCGGGAGGCGGCGAGCAGTACTTC. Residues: CASSLGPPRLAGGGEQYF.

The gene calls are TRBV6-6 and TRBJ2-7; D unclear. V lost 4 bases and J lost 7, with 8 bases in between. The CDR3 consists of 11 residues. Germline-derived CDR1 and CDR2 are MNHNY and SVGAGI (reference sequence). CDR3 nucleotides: TGTGCCAGCAGTTTTACAGAAGAGCAGTACTTC. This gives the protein CASSFTEEQYF.

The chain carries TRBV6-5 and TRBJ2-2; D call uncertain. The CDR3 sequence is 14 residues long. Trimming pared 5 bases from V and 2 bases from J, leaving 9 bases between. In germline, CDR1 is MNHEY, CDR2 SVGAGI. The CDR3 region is CASSPRANTGELFF. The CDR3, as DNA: TGTGCCAGCAGTCCACGGGCAAACACCGGGGAGCTGTTTTTT.

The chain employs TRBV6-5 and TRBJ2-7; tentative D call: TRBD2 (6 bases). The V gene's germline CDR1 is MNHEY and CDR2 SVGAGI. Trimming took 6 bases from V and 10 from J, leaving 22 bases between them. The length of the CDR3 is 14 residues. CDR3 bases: TGTGCCAGCAGCCGTTCCGGGACTTCCCCCGACCAGTACTTC. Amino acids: CASSRSGTSPDQYF.